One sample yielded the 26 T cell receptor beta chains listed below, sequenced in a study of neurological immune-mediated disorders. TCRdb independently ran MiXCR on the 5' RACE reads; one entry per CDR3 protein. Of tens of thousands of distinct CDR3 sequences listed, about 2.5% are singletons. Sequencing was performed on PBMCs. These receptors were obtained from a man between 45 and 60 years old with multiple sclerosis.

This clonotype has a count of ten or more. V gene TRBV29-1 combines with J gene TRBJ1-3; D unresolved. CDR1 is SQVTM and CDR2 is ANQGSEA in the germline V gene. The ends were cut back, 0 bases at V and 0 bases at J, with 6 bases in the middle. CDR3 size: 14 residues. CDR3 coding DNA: TGCAGCGTTGAAGACCCGGGCTCTGGAAACACCATATATTTT. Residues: CSVEDPGSGNTIYF.

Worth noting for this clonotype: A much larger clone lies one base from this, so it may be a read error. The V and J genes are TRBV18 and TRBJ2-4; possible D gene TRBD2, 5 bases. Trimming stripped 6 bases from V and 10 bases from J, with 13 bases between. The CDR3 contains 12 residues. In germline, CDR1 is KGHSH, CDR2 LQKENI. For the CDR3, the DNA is TGTGCCAGCTCGGCAGAGGGAAAAATTCAGTACTTC. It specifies CASSAEGKIQYF. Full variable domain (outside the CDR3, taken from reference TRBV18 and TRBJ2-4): NAGVMQNPRHLVRRRGQEARLRCSPMKGHSHVYWYRQLPEEGLKFMVYLQKENIIDESGMPKERFSAEFPKEGPSILRIQQVVRGDSAAYFCASSAEGKIQYFGAGTRLSVL.

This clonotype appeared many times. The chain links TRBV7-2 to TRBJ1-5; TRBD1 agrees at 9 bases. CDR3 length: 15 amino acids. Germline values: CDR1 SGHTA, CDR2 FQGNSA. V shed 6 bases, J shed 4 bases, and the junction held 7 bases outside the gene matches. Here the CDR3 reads CASRQAGTGNQPQHF. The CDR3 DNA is TGTGCCAGCAGGCAAGCCGGGACAGGGAATCAGCCCCAGCATTTT.

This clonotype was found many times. The CDR3 loop is CASSPLAGENTGELFF. CDR3 in DNA: TGCGCCAGCAGCCCTCTGGCGGGGGAGAACACCGGGGAGCTGTTTTTT. This chain joins TRBV5-1 and TRBJ2-2; 7 bases map to TRBD2. Germline V lookup: CDR1 SGHRS, CDR2 YFSETQ. The ends lost 4 bases at V and 1 base at J; junction bases unmatched: 7. The length of the CDR3 is 16 residues.

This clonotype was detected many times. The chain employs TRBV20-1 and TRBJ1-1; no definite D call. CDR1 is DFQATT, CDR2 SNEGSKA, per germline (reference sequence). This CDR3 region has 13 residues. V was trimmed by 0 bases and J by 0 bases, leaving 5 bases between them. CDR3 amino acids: CSAREGLNTEAFF. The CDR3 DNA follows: TGCAGTGCTAGAGAAGGTTTGAACACTGAAGCTTTCTTT.

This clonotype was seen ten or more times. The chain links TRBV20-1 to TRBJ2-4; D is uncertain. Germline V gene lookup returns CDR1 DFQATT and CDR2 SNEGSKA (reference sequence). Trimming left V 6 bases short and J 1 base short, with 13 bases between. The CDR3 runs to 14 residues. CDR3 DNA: TGCAGTGCGACAACCCCTATGGCCAAAAACATTCAGTACTTC. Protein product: CSATTPMAKNIQYF.

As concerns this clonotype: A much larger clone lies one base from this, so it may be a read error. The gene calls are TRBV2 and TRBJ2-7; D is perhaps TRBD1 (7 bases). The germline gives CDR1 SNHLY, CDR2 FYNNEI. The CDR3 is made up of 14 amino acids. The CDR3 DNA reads TGTGCCTCCCTAGGAGGGGGCCTTCCCTACGCGCAGTACTTC. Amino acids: CASLGGGLPYAQYF.

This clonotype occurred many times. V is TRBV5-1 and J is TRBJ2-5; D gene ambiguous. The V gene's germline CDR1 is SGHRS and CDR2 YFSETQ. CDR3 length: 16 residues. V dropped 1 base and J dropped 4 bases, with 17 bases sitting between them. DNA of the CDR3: TGCGCCAGCAGCTTGATGGCCCCGGAGAATGGAGAGACCCAGTACTTC. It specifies CASSLMAPENGETQYF.

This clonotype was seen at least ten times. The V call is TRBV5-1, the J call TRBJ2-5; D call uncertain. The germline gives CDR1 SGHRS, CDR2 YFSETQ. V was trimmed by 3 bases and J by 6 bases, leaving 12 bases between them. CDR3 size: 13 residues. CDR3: CASSSGSSQTQYF. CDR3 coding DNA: TGCGCCAGCAGCTCTGGAAGTAGCCAGACCCAGTACTTC. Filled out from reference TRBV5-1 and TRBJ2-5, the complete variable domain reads KAGVTQTPRYLIKTRGQQVTLSCSPISGHRSVSWYQQTPGQGLQFLFEYFSETQRNKGNFPGRFSGRQFSNSRSEMNVSTLELGDSALYLCASSSGSSQTQYFGPGTRLLVL.

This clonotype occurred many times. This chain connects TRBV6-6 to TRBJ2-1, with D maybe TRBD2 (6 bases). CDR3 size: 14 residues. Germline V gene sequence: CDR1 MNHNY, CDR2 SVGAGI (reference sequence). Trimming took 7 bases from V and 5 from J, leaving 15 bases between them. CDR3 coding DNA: TGTGCCAGCATTAAACGGGGCGGGAACAATGAGCAGTTCTTC. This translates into CASIKRGGNNEQFF.

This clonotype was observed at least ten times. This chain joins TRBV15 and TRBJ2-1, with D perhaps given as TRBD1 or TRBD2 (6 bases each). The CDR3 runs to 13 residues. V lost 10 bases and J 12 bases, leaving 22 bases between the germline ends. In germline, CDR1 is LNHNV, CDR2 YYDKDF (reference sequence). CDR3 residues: CASSVGGRVGQFF. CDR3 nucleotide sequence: TGTGCCAGCTCAGTTGGGGGGCGCGTGGGGCAGTTCTTC.

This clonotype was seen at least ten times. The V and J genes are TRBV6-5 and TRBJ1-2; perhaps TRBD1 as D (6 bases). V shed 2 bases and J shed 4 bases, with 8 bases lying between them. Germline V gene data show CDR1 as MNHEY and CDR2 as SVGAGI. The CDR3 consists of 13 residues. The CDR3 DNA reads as TGTGCCAGCAGTTACAGGGACACCTATGGCTACACCTTC. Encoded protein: CASSYRDTYGYTF.

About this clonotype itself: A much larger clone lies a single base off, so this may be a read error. CDR3 bases: TGCGCCAGCAGCTACATCGTTGAGGGCTCCTACGAGCAGTACTTC. It yields the protein CASSYIVEGSYEQYF. The rearrangement joins TRBV5-1 to TRBJ2-7; D might be TRBD2 (5 bases). Germline lookup yields CDR1 SGHRS and CDR2 YFSETQ. Trimming removed 3 bases from V and 0 bases from J, with 13 bases in between. The CDR3 contains 15 residues.

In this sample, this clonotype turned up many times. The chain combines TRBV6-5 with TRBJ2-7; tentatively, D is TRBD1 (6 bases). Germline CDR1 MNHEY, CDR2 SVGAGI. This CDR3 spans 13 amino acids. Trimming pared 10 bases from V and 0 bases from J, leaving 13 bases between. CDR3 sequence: CAIRRDNSYEQYF. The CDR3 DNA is TGTGCCATTCGTCGGGACAACTCCTACGAGCAGTACTTC.

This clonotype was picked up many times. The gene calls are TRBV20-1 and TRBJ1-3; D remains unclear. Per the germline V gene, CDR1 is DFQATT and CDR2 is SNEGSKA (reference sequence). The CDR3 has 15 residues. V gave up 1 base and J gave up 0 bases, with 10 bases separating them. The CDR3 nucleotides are TGCAGTGCTAGAGGCCCCGGGGTCTCTGGAAACACCATATATTTT. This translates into CSARGPGVSGNTIYF.

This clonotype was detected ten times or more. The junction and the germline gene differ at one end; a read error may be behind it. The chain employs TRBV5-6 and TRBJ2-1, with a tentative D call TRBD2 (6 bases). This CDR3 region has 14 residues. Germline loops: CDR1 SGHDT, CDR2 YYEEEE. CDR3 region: CASTLGQVGGEQFF. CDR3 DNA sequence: TGTGCCAGCACCTTGGGTCAGGTCGGGGGTGAGCAGTTCTTC. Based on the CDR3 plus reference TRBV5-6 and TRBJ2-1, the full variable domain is DAGVTQSPTHLIKTRGQQVTLRCSPKSGHDTVSWYQQALGQGPQFIFQYYEEEERQRGNFPDRFSGHQFPNYSSELNVNALLLGDSALYLCASTLGQVGGEQFFGPGTRLTVL.

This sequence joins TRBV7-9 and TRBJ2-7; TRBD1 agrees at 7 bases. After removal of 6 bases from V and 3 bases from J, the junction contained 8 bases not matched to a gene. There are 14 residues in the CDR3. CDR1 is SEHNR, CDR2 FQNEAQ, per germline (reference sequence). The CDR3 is CASRGTDRGYEQYF. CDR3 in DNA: TGTGCCAGCAGGGGGACAGATCGAGGCTACGAGCAGTACTTC.

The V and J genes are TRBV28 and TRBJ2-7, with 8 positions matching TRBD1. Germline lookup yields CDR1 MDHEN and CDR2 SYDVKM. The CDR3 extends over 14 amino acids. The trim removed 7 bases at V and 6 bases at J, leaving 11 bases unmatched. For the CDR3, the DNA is TGTGCCAGCACCGGGGGACAGGTGACCGGCGAGCAGTACTTC. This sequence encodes CASTGGQVTGEQYF.

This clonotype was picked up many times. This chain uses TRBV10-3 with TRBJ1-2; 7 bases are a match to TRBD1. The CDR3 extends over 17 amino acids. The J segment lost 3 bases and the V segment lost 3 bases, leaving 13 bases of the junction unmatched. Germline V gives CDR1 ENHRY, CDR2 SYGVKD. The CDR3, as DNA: TGTGCCATCAGTGAAGGAGGACAGGCCCGAGGTGACTATGGCTACACCTTC. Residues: CAISEGGQARGDYGYTF.

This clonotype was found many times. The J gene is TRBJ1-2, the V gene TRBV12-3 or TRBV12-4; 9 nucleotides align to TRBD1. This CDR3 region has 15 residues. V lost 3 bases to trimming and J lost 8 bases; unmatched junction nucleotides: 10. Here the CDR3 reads CASSFIGQGIRGYTF. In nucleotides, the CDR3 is TGTGCCAGCAGTTTCATAGGACAGGGGATACGGGGCTACACCTTC.

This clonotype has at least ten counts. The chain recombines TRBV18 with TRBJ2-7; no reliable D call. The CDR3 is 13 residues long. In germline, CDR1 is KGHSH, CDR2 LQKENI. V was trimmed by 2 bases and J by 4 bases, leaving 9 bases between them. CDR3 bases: TGTGCCAGCTCACCATCGAGAATTTACGAGCAGTACTTC. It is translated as CASSPSRIYEQYF.

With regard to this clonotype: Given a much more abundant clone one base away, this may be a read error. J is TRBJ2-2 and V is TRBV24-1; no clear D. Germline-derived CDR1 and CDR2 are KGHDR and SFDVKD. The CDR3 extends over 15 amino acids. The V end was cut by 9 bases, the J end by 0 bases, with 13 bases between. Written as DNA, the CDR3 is TGTGCCACCGCCCGGAAAGTCCCGAACACCGGGGAGCTGTTTTTT. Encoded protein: CATARKVPNTGELFF.

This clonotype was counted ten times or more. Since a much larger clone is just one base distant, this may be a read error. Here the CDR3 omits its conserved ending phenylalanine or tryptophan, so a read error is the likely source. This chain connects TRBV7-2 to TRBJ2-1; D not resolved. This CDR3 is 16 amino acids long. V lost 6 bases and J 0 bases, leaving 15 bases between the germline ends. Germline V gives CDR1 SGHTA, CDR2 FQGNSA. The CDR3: CASSRLARTSYNEQFC. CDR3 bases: TGTGCCAGCAGTCGGTTGGCGCGGACCTCCTACAATGAGCAGTTCTGC.

The CDR3 sequence is CSPRPPVGGTQYF. Written as DNA, the CDR3 is TGCAGTCCCCGGCCCCCCGTCGGGGGGACCCAGTACTTC. V gene TRBV20-1 combines with J gene TRBJ2-5, with TRBD2 as a possible D gene (6 bases). Trimming took 8 bases from V and 7 from J, leaving 20 bases between them. Germline CDR1 DFQATT, CDR2 SNEGSKA (reference sequence). The length of the CDR3 is 13 residues.

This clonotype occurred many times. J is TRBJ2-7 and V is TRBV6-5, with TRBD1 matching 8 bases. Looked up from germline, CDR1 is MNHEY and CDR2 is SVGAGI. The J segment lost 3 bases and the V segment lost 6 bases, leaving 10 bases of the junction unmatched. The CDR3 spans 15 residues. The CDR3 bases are TGTGCCAGCAGGGGATACAGGGGGATCGTCTACGAGCAGTACTTC. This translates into CASRGYRGIVYEQYF.

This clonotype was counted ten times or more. Here the CDR3 reads CSVSRFRRTLTYNEQFF. CDR3 coding DNA: TGCAGCGTCTCACGGTTTAGGCGGACCCTTACCTACAATGAGCAGTTCTTC. V usage is TRBV29-1 and J usage is TRBJ2-1, with D unclear. The CDR3 sequence is 17 residues long. V was shortened by 6 bases and J by 2 bases, with 23 bases between the two germline ends. Germline CDR1 SQVTM, CDR2 ANQGSEA.